The clone carrying this T cell receptor (beta chain) was recorded a few times. This sample is drawn from a study of blood T cell repertoires in COVID-19. Patients from Seattle were sampled longitudinally, starting during active infection. Sequenced by immunoSEQ multiplex PCR; TCRdb stores in-frame clones only, minus some. Among about 350,000 clones listed, roughly 87% were seen once. The V gene's germline CDR1 is MNHEY and CDR2 SVGEGT. Germline trimming cut 6 bases from V and 6 bases from J; bases unmatched to any gene: 4. This CDR3 spans 12 amino acids. The sequence came from a woman in her sixties or seventies with COVID-19, enrolled during active disease. This sequence joins TRBV6-2 or TRBV6-3 and TRBJ2-7, with 8 bases aligning to TRBD1. Material for sequencing was peripheral blood. CDR3 nucleotide sequence: TGTGCCAGCAGCATCACAGGGGGCGAGCAGTACTTC. It codes for CASSITGGEQYF.